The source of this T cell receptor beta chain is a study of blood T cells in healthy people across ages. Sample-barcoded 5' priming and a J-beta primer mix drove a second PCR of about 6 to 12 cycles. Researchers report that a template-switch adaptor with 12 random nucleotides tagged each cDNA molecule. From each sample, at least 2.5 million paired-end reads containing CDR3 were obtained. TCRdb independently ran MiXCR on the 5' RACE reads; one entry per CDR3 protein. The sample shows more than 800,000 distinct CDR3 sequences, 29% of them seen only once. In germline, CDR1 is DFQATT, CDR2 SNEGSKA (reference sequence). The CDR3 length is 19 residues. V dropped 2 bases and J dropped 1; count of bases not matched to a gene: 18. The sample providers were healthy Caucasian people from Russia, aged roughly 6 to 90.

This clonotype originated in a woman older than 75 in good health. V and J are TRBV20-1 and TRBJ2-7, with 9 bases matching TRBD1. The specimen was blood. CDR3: CSARTGGRIVGLPSYEQYF. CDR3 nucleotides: TGCAGTGCTAGAACAGGGGGCAGGATTGTGGGACTACCATCCTACGAGCAGTACTTC.